One and the same sample provided the 2 T cell receptor beta chains below, sequenced in a study of cytomegalovirus exposure and HLA in healthy donors. PCR amplification relied on 60 Vbeta primers (plus 13 Jbeta primers). Assay used: immunoSEQ multiplex PCR; TCRdb lists only in-frame clones, some missing. The data contain 130,000 to 150,000 clones, around 67% of them singletons. Sequences were obtained from PBMCs. The receptors here all came from a woman aged 18-29 years in good health and CMV-seronegative.

V usage is TRBV11-2 and J usage is TRBJ1-2, with 9 positions matching TRBD1. The length of the CDR3 is 16 residues. J lost 4 bases, V lost 5 bases, and 11 bases had no gene match. CDR1 and CDR2 from the germline V gene are SGHAT and FQNNGV. In DNA form, the CDR3 reads TGTGCCAGCAGCCGTCCCCGGGACAGGGCAACCTATGGCTACACCTTC. Translated, it gives CASSRPRDRATYGYTF. Together with reference TRBV11-2 and TRBJ1-2, the CDR3 gives the full variable domain: EAGVAQSPRYKIIEKRQSVAFWCNPISGHATLYWYQQILGQGPKLLIQFQNNGVVDDSQLPKDRFSAERLKGVDSTLKIQPAKLEDSAVYLCASSRPRDRATYGYTFGSGTRLTVV.

The chain employs TRBV27 and TRBJ1-5; 12 bases are shared with TRBD1. V dropped 1 base and J dropped 4; count of bases not matched to a gene: 5. Germline CDR1 reads MNHEY; CDR2 reads SMNVEV (reference sequence). The CDR3 is 17 residues long. The CDR3 region is CASSLFSGQGANQPQHF. For the CDR3, the DNA is TGTGCCAGCAGTTTATTCTCGGGACAGGGGGCAAATCAGCCCCAGCATTTT.